The entry below describes one TCR beta chain. What it recognizes is unknown. A multiplex PCR was run with 60 Vbeta primers and 13 Jbeta primers. The protocol was immunoSEQ multiplex PCR, while the TCRdb copy is restricted to in-frame clones and leaves out a portion. The table has fewer than 120,000 clones, under 85% seen once. Trimming removed 4 bases from V and 5 bases from J; junction bases left unmatched: 14. The CDR3 length is 16 residues. Germline assignment: CDR1 SGHRS and CDR2 YFSETQ. This specimen comes from a study of cytomegalovirus exposure and HLA in healthy donors. Study in general: Within an early data release were around 87 million unique TCRs drawn from HLA-typed donors. Study results and limitations: Under in vitro conditions, a few CMV-associated chains were confirmed as specific for CMV antigens.

Healthy bone marrow donors formed the donor group. The sequence was collected from a man aged 30-40 years in good health and CMV-seropositive. The sequencing sample was made of PBMCs. V gene TRBV5-1 combines with J gene TRBJ2-5; 7 bases agree with TRBD2. The CDR3: CASSHRGDARGETQYF. The CDR3 nucleotides read TGCGCCAGCAGCCACCGGGGGGATGCTAGGGGTGAGACCCAGTACTTC.